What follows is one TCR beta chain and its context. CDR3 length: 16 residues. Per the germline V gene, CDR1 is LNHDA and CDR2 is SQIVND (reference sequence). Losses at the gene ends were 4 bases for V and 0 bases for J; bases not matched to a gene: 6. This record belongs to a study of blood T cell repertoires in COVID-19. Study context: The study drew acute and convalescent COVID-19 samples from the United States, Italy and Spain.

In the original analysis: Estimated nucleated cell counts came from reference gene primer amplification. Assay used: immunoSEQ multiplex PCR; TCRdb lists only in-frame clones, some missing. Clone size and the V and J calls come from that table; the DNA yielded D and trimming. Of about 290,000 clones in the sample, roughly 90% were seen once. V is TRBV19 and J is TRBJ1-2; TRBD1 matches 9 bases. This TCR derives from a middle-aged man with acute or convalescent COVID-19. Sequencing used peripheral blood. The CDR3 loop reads CASSTGTGRANYGYTF. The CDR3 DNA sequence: TGTGCCAGTAGTACCGGGACAGGGAGGGCTAACTATGGCTACACCTTC. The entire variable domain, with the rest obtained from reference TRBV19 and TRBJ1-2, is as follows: DGGITQSPKYLFRKEGQNVTLSCEQNLNHDAMYWYRQDPGQGLRLIYYSQIVNDFQKGDIAEGYSVSREKKESFPLTVTSAQKNPTAFYLCASSTGTGRANYGYTFGSGTRLTVV.